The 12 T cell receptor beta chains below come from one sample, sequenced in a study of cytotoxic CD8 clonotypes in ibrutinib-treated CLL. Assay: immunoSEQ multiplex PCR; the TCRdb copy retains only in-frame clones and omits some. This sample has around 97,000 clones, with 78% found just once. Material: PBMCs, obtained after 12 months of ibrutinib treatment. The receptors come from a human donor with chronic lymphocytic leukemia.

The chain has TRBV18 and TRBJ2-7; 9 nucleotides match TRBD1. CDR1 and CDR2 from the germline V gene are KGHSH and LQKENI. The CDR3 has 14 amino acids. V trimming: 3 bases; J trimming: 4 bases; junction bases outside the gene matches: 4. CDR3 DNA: TGTGCCAGCTCACCCTCGGGACAGGGTTACGAGCAGTACTTC. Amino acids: CASSPSGQGYEQYF.

The CDR3 DNA is TGTGCCTGGATGGGGGGGCGCGTCACAGATACGCAGTATTTT. Translation gives CAWMGGRVTDTQYF. V usage is TRBV30 and J usage is TRBJ2-3; tentatively, D is TRBD2 (7 bases). Germline V gene lookup returns CDR1 GTSNPN and CDR2 SVGIG (reference sequence). CDR3 length: 14 residues. V was cut by 4 bases and J by 2 bases, with 13 bases left in between. The full variable domain, rest sourced from reference TRBV30 and TRBJ2-3, is SQTIHQWPATLVQPVGSPLSLECTVEGTSNPNLYWYRQAAGRGLQLLFYSVGIGQISSEVPQNLSASRPQDRQFILSSKKLLLSDSGFYLCAWMGGRVTDTQYFGPGTRLTVL.

As DNA, the CDR3 is TGTGCCAGCAGTATTAGGGGTTCAGGGGACCGATCTTATGGCTACACCTTC. This translates into CASSIRGSGDRSYGYTF. This chain joins TRBV27 and TRBJ1-2; tentatively, D is TRBD1 (6 bases). V was clipped by 5 bases and J by 5 bases, with 24 bases between them. The V gene's germline CDR1 is MNHEY and CDR2 SMNVEV (reference sequence). The CDR3 consists of 17 residues.

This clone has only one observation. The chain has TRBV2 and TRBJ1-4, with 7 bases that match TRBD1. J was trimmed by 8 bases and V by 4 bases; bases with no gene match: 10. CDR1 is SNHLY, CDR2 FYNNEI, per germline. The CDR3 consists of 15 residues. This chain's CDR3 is CASSAQEGAREKLFF. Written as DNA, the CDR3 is TGTGCCAGCAGTGCTCAGGAGGGGGCGAGGGAAAAACTGTTTTTT.

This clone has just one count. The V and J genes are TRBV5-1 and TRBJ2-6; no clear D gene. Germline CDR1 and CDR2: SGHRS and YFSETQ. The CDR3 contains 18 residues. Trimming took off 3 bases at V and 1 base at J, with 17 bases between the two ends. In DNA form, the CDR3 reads TGCGCCAGCAGCTCACAGCCCGTCGCTACTTCTGGGGCCAACGTCCTGACTTTC. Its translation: CASSSQPVATSGANVLTF.

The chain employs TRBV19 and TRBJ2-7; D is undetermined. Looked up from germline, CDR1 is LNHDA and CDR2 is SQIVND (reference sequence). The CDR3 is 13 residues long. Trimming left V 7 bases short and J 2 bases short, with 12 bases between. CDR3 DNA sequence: TGTGCCAGTATGGAGCCGTTCACCTACGAGCAGTACTTC. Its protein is CASMEPFTYEQYF.

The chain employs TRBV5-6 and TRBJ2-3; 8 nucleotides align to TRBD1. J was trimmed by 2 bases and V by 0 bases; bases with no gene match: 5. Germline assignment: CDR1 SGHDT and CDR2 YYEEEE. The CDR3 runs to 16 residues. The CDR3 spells CASSLDRGTLTDTQYF. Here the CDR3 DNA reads TGTGCCAGCAGCTTGGACAGGGGGACTCTCACAGATACGCAGTATTTT.

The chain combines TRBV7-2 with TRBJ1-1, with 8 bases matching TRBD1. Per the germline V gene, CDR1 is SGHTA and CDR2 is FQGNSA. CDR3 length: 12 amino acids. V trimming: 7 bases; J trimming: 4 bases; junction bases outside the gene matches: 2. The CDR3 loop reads CASNRGTTEAFF. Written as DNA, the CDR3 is TGTGCCAGCAACAGGGGGACCACTGAAGCTTTCTTT.

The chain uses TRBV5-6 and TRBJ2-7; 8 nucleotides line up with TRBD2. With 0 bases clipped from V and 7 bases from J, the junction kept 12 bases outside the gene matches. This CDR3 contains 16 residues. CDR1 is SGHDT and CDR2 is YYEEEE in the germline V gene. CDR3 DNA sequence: TGTGCCAGCAGCTTGGCCAGGGCGGGGGGTTTAGGAGAGCAGTACTTC. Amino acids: CASSLARAGGLGEQYF.

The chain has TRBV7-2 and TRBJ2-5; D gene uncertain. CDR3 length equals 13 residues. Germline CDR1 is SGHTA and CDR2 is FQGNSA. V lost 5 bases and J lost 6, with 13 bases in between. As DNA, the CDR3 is TGTGCCAGCAGCCCCCCCGGAAGGAAGACCCAGTACTTC. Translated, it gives CASSPPGRKTQYF. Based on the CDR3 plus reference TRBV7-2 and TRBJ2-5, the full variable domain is GAGVSQSPSNKVTEKGKDVELRCDPISGHTALYWYRQSLGQGLEFLIYFQGNSAPDKSGLPSDRFSAERTGGSVSTLTIQRTQQEDSAVYLCASSPPGRKTQYFGPGTRLLVL.

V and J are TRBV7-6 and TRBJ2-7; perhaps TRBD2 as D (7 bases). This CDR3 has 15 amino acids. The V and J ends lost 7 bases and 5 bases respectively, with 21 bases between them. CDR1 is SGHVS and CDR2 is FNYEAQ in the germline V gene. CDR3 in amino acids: CASKTMGGPVHEQYF. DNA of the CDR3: TGTGCCAGCAAGACCATGGGGGGGCCCGTCCACGAGCAGTACTTC.

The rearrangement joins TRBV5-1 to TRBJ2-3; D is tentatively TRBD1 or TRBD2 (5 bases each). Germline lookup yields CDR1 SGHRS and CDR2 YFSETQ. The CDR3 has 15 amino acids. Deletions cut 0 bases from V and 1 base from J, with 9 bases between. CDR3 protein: CASSLGGDGTDTQYF. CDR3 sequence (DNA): TGCGCCAGCAGCTTGGGAGGGGACGGCACAGATACGCAGTATTTT. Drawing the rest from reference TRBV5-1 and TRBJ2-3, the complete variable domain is KAGVTQTPRYLIKTRGQQVTLSCSPISGHRSVSWYQQTPGQGLQFLFEYFSETQRNKGNFPGRFSGRQFSNSRSEMNVSTLELGDSALYLCASSLGGDGTDTQYFGPGTRLTVL.